The 29 T cell receptor beta chains listed next were all sequenced from one sample in a study of blood T cell repertoires in COVID-19. Clones were read by immunoSEQ multiplex PCR, and TCRdb kept only the in-frame ones, dropping some. The data show about 220,000 clones, about nine tenths seen once. Input material: peripheral blood. The source is a middle-aged man with acute or convalescent COVID-19.

V gene TRBV5-1 combines with J gene TRBJ2-5, with D uncertain. CDR3 size: 13 residues. Trimming left V 0 bases short and J 7 bases short, with 10 bases between. Germline CDR1 is SGHRS and CDR2 is YFSETQ. This CDR3 reads CASSLAGWRTQYF. The CDR3, as DNA: TGCGCCAGCAGCTTGGCCGGGTGGAGGACCCAGTACTTC.

The gene calls are TRBV28 and TRBJ1-2; no clear D. The CDR3 is 13 residues long. Germline values: CDR1 MDHEN, CDR2 SYDVKM. Trimming removed 6 bases at V and 5 bases at J, with 13 bases between. The CDR3 DNA reads as TGTGCCAGCAGAACTGGAGGTTCTTATGGCTACACCTTC. The encoded protein is CASRTGGSYGYTF.

Here the CDR3 reads CASSATGLYGYTF. The CDR3 coding sequence is TGTGCCAGCAGCGCGACGGGACTCTATGGCTACACCTTC. The chain links TRBV5-6 to TRBJ1-2, with a possible D match to TRBD1 (5 bases). Germline V gene sequence: CDR1 SGHDT, CDR2 YYEEEE. This CDR3 comprises 13 residues. V was shortened by 4 bases and J by 4 bases, with 11 bases between the two germline ends.

The V call is TRBV9, the J call TRBJ2-5, with D perhaps TRBD2 (6 bases). There are 14 residues in the CDR3. Germline V CDR1 and CDR2: SGDLS, YYNGEE. V dropped 0 bases and J dropped 2 bases, with 8 bases sitting between them. CDR3 region: CASSVAGLQETQYF. The DNA of the CDR3 is TGTGCCAGCAGCGTAGCTGGACTACAAGAGACCCAGTACTTC.

This chain links TRBV27 with TRBJ1-4; perhaps TRBD1 as D (6 bases). Trimming removed 6 bases at V and 5 bases at J, with 16 bases between. This CDR3 comprises 15 residues. The germline gives CDR1 MNHEY, CDR2 SMNVEV (reference sequence). The CDR3 region has the DNA TGTGCCAGCAGCCGCCCGGGGGGGCCAAATGAAAAACTGTTTTTT. Residues: CASSRPGGPNEKLFF.

The chain joins TRBV12-3 or TRBV12-4 to TRBJ1-2, with 9 bases fitting TRBD1. This CDR3 is built from 13 residues. V shed 5 bases and J 4 bases; nucleotides not matched to a gene: 2. This CDR3 reads CASSRDRAYGYTF. In DNA, the CDR3 is TGTGCCAGCAGTAGGGACAGGGCCTATGGCTACACCTTC.

V and J are TRBV4-1 and TRBJ1-5; 7 bases agree with TRBD1. Unmatched junction bases numbered 7, after V lost 0 bases and J lost 5 bases. Germline V lookup: CDR1 MGHRA, CDR2 YSYEKL. There are 16 residues in the CDR3. CDR3 sequence: CASSQDGTRGHQPQHF. CDR3 DNA sequence: TGCGCCAGCAGCCAAGATGGGACAAGGGGGCATCAGCCCCAGCATTTT.

The chain joins TRBV4-2 to TRBJ1-5, with TRBD1 as a possible D gene (5 bases). The CDR3 has 17 amino acids. V was cut by 1 base and J by 5 bases, with 18 bases left in between. Germline V lookup: CDR1 LGHNA, CDR2 YNFKEQ. For the CDR3, the DNA is TGTGCCAGCAGCCAAGGTGGGGCGCGAGTCGGCTATCAGCCCCAGCATTTT. Translating it yields CASSQGGARVGYQPQHF.

This chain uses TRBV5-6 with TRBJ2-7; 8 positions agree with TRBD1. CDR3 length: 15 residues. V shed 3 bases, J shed 2 bases, and the junction held 7 bases outside the gene matches. Germline V gene sequence: CDR1 SGHDT, CDR2 YYEEEE. CDR3 in DNA: TGTGCCAGCAGCTCCGGACAGGGAGGAGCCTACGAGCAGTACTTC. Protein: CASSSGQGGAYEQYF.

This clone has just one count. V is TRBV7-8 and J is TRBJ2-7; D is unresolved. The CDR3 sequence is 13 residues long. Trimming left V 1 base short and J 3 bases short, with 7 bases between. Germline V lookup: CDR1 SGHVS, CDR2 FQNEAQ. CDR3 residues: CASSLGQDYEQYF. CDR3 sequence (DNA): TGTGCCAGCAGCTTAGGACAAGACTACGAGCAGTACTTC.

J is TRBJ1-1 and V is TRBV19; D gene uncertain. CDR1 is LNHDA, CDR2 SQIVND, per germline (reference sequence). V lost 3 bases to trimming and J lost 5 bases, with 10 bases between them. The CDR3 consists of 13 residues. CDR3: CASSIGEWTEAFF. CDR3 bases: TGTGCCAGTAGTATTGGGGAGTGGACTGAAGCTTTCTTT.

V usage is TRBV5-6 and J usage is TRBJ1-1; TRBD1 is a possible D gene (6 bases). The germline gives CDR1 SGHDT, CDR2 YYEEEE. The CDR3 extends over 12 amino acids. V lost 4 bases to trimming and J lost 6 bases, with 10 bases between them. The CDR3 nucleotides are TGTGCCAGCAGCAGGGGGTCCCCTGAAGCTTTCTTT. Amino acid sequence: CASSRGSPEAFF.

The rearrangement joins TRBV27 to TRBJ2-5; 7 bases align to TRBD1. The CDR3 has 15 residues. Trimming removed 6 bases from V and 1 base from J; junction bases left unmatched: 8. CDR1 MNHEY and CDR2 SMNVEV come from the germline V gene (reference sequence). CDR3 sequence (DNA): TGTGCCAGCAGGGGGTCGGGGACAGCCCAAGAGACCCAGTACTTC. It codes for CASRGSGTAQETQYF.

Points on this clone: This same CDR3 is encoded by further DNA sequences in the sample. The chain joins TRBV30 to TRBJ1-3; 7 bases are shared with TRBD1. Germline lookup yields CDR1 GTSNPN and CDR2 SVGIG (reference sequence). Trimming took 5 bases from V and 2 from J; bases not matched to a gene: 0. The length of the CDR3 is 12 residues. DNA for the CDR3: TGTGCCTGGGGACAGGCTGGAAACACCATATATTTT. Translating gives CAWGQAGNTIYF. Full variable domain (outside the CDR3, taken from reference TRBV30 and TRBJ1-3): SQTIHQWPATLVQPVGSPLSLECTVEGTSNPNLYWYRQAAGRGLQLLFYSVGIGQISSEVPQNLSASRPQDRQFILSSKKLLLSDSGFYLCAWGQAGNTIYFGEGSWLTVV.

J is TRBJ1-1 and V is TRBV5-8; D gene unclear. The CDR3 loop spans 15 amino acids. Trimming removed 2 bases from V and 3 bases from J, with 14 bases in between. Germline CDR1 reads SGHTS; CDR2 reads YDEGEE. This chain's CDR3 is CASSFWQVVDTEAFF. Here the CDR3 DNA reads TGTGCCAGCAGCTTTTGGCAGGTGGTGGACACTGAAGCTTTCTTT.

This chain links TRBV20-1 with TRBJ2-7, with D maybe TRBD2 (5 bases). The CDR3 sequence is 12 residues long. Deletions cut 3 bases from V and 5 bases from J, with 11 bases between. Germline CDR1 DFQATT, CDR2 SNEGSKA (reference sequence). The CDR3 coding sequence is TGCAGTGCTAGTCCGGCTAGCAACGAGCAGTACTTC. It translates to CSASPASNEQYF.

The chain joins TRBV15 to TRBJ2-1; TRBD1 agrees at 7 bases. V shed 0 bases, J shed 7 bases, and the junction held 9 bases outside the gene matches. Germline V gene data show CDR1 as LNHNV and CDR2 as YYDKDF (reference sequence). The CDR3 totals 16 residues. CDR3 sequence reads: CATSREGGARRNEQFF. CDR3 sequence (DNA): TGTGCCACCAGCAGAGAAGGGGGCGCCCGGAGGAATGAGCAGTTCTTC.

This clone was seen a handful of times. This chain joins TRBV5-6 and TRBJ2-2; 9 bases agree with TRBD1. V lost 4 bases, J lost 3 bases, and 4 bases stayed unmatched. This CDR3 is 15 amino acids long. CDR1 and CDR2 (germline): SGHDT, YYEEEE. The CDR3 DNA reads TGTGCCAGCAGCCCGACAGGGGGATACACCGGGGAGCTGTTTTTT. Residues: CASSPTGGYTGELFF.

The rearrangement joins TRBV27 to TRBJ1-5; 10 nucleotides line up with TRBD1. The CDR3 loop spans 15 amino acids. V shed 5 bases and J 6 bases; nucleotides not matched to a gene: 7. Germline V gene sequence: CDR1 MNHEY, CDR2 SMNVEV (reference sequence). The CDR3 DNA reads as TGTGCCAGCAGTCCCCGACAGGGGGCTATTCAGCCCCAGCATTTT. Its translation is CASSPRQGAIQPQHF.

This chain joins TRBV6-1 and TRBJ1-6; 7 positions agree with TRBD1. The V gene end was trimmed by 5 bases and the J gene end by 14 bases; junction bases not matched to a gene: 18. The CDR3 spans 16 residues. Germline V gene sequence: CDR1 MNHNS, CDR2 SASEGT. The CDR3: CASSQGGQTGFKSLHF. The CDR3 DNA sequence: TGTGCCAGCAGTCAAGGGGGACAGACTGGTTTCAAGTCCCTCCACTTT.

The chain combines TRBV15 with TRBJ2-3; D perhaps matches TRBD2 (5 bases). V was shortened by 10 bases and J by 2 bases, with 13 bases between the two germline ends. Germline loops: CDR1 LNHNV, CDR2 YYDKDF (reference sequence). This CDR3 comprises 13 residues. For the CDR3, the DNA is TGTGCCAGCAACCGGGGATTCACAGATACGCAGTATTTT. Protein: CASNRGFTDTQYF.

V gene TRBV5-1 combines with J gene TRBJ2-3, with D perhaps TRBD1 (6 bases). CDR3 length: 17 residues. The germline V gene has CDR1 SGHRS and CDR2 YFSETQ. Trimming pared 5 bases from V and 8 bases from J, leaving 27 bases between. CDR3 amino acids: CASSMAALGGQRGTQYF. In nucleotides, the CDR3 is TGCGCCAGCAGTATGGCGGCTTTGGGCGGACAGAGAGGTACGCAGTATTTT.

V usage is TRBV6-1 and J usage is TRBJ1-1; D is unresolved. CDR1 and CDR2 from the germline V gene are MNHNS and SASEGT. The V end lost 5 bases, the J end lost 2 bases, and 9 bases lay between the germline ends. The CDR3 totals 13 residues. The CDR3 bases are TGTGCCAGCAGTACGGTTTATAACACTGAAGCTTTCTTT. Residues: CASSTVYNTEAFF.

The chain joins TRBV27 to TRBJ1-2, with 7 bases that match TRBD1. This CDR3 region has 12 residues. Trimming cost V 11 bases and J 3 bases; bases outside gene matches: 6. Germline V gene sequence: CDR1 MNHEY, CDR2 SMNVEV (reference sequence). The CDR3, as DNA: TGTGCCGTACGACAGGGAGACTATGGCTACACCTTC. This codes for CAVRQGDYGYTF.

The V gene is TRBV30, the J gene TRBJ2-5; perhaps TRBD1 as D (6 bases). Deletions cut 1 base from V and 5 bases from J, with 26 bases between. Germline CDR1 is GTSNPN and CDR2 is SVGIG (reference sequence). This CDR3 has 18 amino acids. CDR3 loop: CAWSATFNPVTGRETQYF. CDR3 in DNA: TGTGCCTGGAGTGCCACTTTTAACCCCGTGACAGGCAGGGAGACCCAGTACTTC.

This sequence joins TRBV10-1 and TRBJ1-2; 8 bases line up with TRBD1. The CDR3 runs to 16 residues. Germline trimming cut 6 bases from V and 2 bases from J; bases unmatched to any gene: 11. Germline assignment: CDR1 WNHNN and CDR2 SYGVQD (reference sequence). CDR3 in DNA: TGCGCCAGCAGATGGGCAACAGGGGGGGAAAACTATGGCTACACCTTC. The encoded protein is CASRWATGGENYGYTF.

V usage is TRBV9 and J usage is TRBJ2-1; a weak D match, TRBD1 (5 bases). V lost 1 base and J 2 bases, leaving 10 bases between the germline ends. Germline loops: CDR1 SGDLS, CDR2 YYNGEE. This CDR3 contains 15 residues. The CDR3 coding sequence is TGTGCCAGCAGCGTACAGGGTGTCCCCTACAATGAGCAGTTCTTC. It is translated as CASSVQGVPYNEQFF.

The gene calls are TRBV7-2 and TRBJ1-1, with D perhaps matching TRBD1 (5 bases). CDR1 and CDR2 from the germline V gene are SGHTA and FQGNSA. The CDR3 loop spans 16 amino acids. The germline V and J ends were trimmed by 1 base and 0 bases, with 12 bases remaining between them. The CDR3 DNA sequence: TGTGCCAGCAGCTTAGGGGGCCCTATAATGAACACTGAAGCTTTCTTT. The encoded protein is CASSLGGPIMNTEAFF.

The chain uses TRBV7-9 and TRBJ2-7; 9 bases are a match to TRBD1. V lost 5 bases to trimming and J lost 7 bases; unmatched junction nucleotides: 12. Germline values: CDR1 SEHNR, CDR2 FQNEAQ (reference sequence). The CDR3 is 15 amino acids. Here the CDR3 DNA reads TGTGCCAGCAGCGTCCTGGGACAGGGATTAAAAGAGCAGTACTTC. It encodes CASSVLGQGLKEQYF. Using reference TRBV7-9 and TRBJ2-7 for the parts outside the CDR3, the full variable domain is DTGVSQNPRHKITKRGQNVTFRCDPISEHNRLYWYRQTLGQGPEFLTYFQNEAQLEKSRLLSDRFSAERPKGSFSTLEIQRTEQGDSAMYLCASSVLGQGLKEQYFGPGTRLTVT.